Listed here are 4 T cell receptor beta chains from one sample, sequenced in a study of T cell responses to AZD1222 COVID-19 vaccine. Only in-frame clones appear in the TCRdb table, and some are missing; sequencing was by immunoSEQ multiplex PCR. Altogether 130,000 to 150,000 clones are present, around 89% being singletons, with the ten largest covering around 1.6%. The starting material was peripheral blood, obtained on day 0 of AZD1222 vaccination. These receptors came from an adult in good health.

J is TRBJ1-5 and V is TRBV6-6, with D unresolved. The length of the CDR3 is 13 residues. Germline V CDR1 and CDR2: MNHNY, SVGAGI (reference sequence). With 6 bases removed from V and 2 bases from J, the gap between germline ends came to 8 bases. CDR3 bases: TGTGCCAGCAGACCTTCGGGCAATCAGCCCCAGCATTTT. Protein: CASRPSGNQPQHF.

The chain couples TRBV19 to TRBJ1-4; unclear D gene. V lost 7 bases and J lost 0, with 15 bases in between. CDR1 and CDR2 from the germline V gene are LNHDA and SQIVND (reference sequence). This CDR3 region has 16 residues. In DNA form, the CDR3 reads TGTGCCAGTACCCCGTCCCACCTGGCAACTAATGAAAAACTGTTTTTT. This translates into CASTPSHLATNEKLFF.

The chain uses TRBV21-1 and TRBJ2-3; the table names TRBD2, a call not compared with the DNA. TRBV21-1 is given as a pseudogene. The CDR3 runs 20 residues. The CDR3 bases are TGTGCCAGCAGCAAAGCGACAGGTCAACTAGCGGGAGGGCCCACTGATACGCAGTATTTT. This translates into CASSKATGQLAGGPTDTQYF.

The gene calls are TRBV18 and TRBJ2-2; D unclear. V shed 0 bases and J shed 4 bases, with 9 bases lying between them. Germline V gene data show CDR1 as KGHSH and CDR2 as LQKENI. This CDR3 is built from 15 residues. CDR3 sequence reads: CASSPPGTATGELFF. CDR3 in DNA: TGTGCCAGCTCACCACCGGGTACCGCCACCGGGGAGCTGTTTTTT.